Below are 15 T cell receptor beta chains sequenced from a single sample in a study of CD8+CD57+ T cells in acquired aplastic anemia. TCR beta VDJ combinations and CDR3 sequences were profiled from genomic DNA. Via MiXCR, TCRdb re-called the reads, giving one row per CDR3 protein. Of about 120,000 distinct CDR3 sequences in the sample, approximately 50% are singletons; the top ten hold roughly 28%. Sequencing involved patients with CD8+CD57+ cell expansion previously shown by flow cytometry. The sequencing input was sorted CD4+, CD8+, or CD8+CD57+ T cells (not recorded which) from PBMCs. These receptors all stem from a human donor with aplastic anemia.

This clonotype showed up many times. The chain links TRBV7-8 to TRBJ1-2; TRBD1 might be the D (6 bases). Trimming took off 1 base at V and 2 bases at J, with 11 bases between the two ends. Germline CDR1 and CDR2: SGHVS and FQNEAQ. This CDR3 comprises 15 residues. DNA of the CDR3: TGTGCCAGCAGCTTAGAAGCAGGGGTGAACTATGGCTACACCTTC. It yields the protein CASSLEAGVNYGYTF.

This clonotype was counted many times. This chain joins TRBV10-3 and TRBJ2-1; D may be TRBD1 (5 bases). The CDR3 sequence is 15 residues long. In germline, CDR1 is ENHRY, CDR2 SYGVKD. Deletions cut 2 bases from V and 0 bases from J, with 8 bases between. The CDR3, as DNA: TGTGCCATCAGTGAGGGGGCGAGCTCCTACAATGAGCAGTTCTTC. It encodes CAISEGASSYNEQFF.

In this sample, this clonotype turned up a few times. The genes are TRBV7-8 and TRBJ2-5, with unresolved D. The CDR3 is 13 amino acids. Trimming stripped 1 base from V and 2 bases from J, with 5 bases between. CDR1 and CDR2 (germline): SGHVS, FQNEAQ. The CDR3 region has the DNA TGTGCCAGCAGCTTAGGGGGTCAAGAGACCCAGTACTTC. Residues: CASSLGGQETQYF.

The chain joins TRBV7-2 to TRBJ1-2, with D unclear. Germline V gene lookup returns CDR1 SGHTA and CDR2 FQGNSA. The CDR3 is 13 amino acids. Between the trimmed V and J ends, which lost 5 bases and 1 base, there was a span of 8 bases. The CDR3 bases are TGTGCCAGCAGCAACTGGCATAACTATGGCTACACCTTC. Translated: CASSNWHNYGYTF.

This clonotype was seen repeatedly, ten times or more. The V call is TRBV7-7, the J call TRBJ1-3, with a weak D call TRBD1 (5 bases). Trimming took 5 bases from V and 8 from J, leaving 19 bases between them. CDR1 and CDR2 (germline): SSHAT, FNYEAQ (reference sequence). This CDR3 comprises 15 residues. Here the CDR3 DNA reads TGTGCCAGCAGCGCGACCCGCGGGGCTAGGGACACCATATATTTT. This encodes CASSATRGARDTIYF.

This clonotype was seen ten or more times. The chain joins TRBV12-3 or TRBV12-4 to TRBJ2-1, with D possibly being TRBD1 (6 bases). CDR3 length: 14 residues. Trimming cost V 5 bases and J 7 bases, with 15 bases left between them. CDR3 protein: CASSPNRVGNEQFF. CDR3 sequence (DNA): TGTGCCAGCAGTCCTAACAGGGTCGGAAATGAGCAGTTCTTC.

This clonotype was observed a handful of times. J is TRBJ2-2 and V is TRBV11-3, with no clear D. The V gene's germline CDR1 is SGHNT and CDR2 YENEEA. The CDR3 is 14 amino acids. Trimming left V 6 bases short and J 7 bases short, with 15 bases between. In nucleotides, the CDR3 is TGTGCCAGCAGTCCCAGAGGCCGTAACGGGGAGCTGTTTTTT. Translating gives CASSPRGRNGELFF.

The chain combines TRBV2 with TRBJ2-7; TRBD1 might be the D (6 bases). The CDR3 runs to 12 residues. The V and J ends lost 5 bases and 6 bases respectively, with 11 bases between them. Per germline, CDR1 SNHLY and CDR2 FYNNEI. CDR3 loop: CASSTGKGEQYF. Written as DNA, the CDR3 is TGTGCCAGCAGTACAGGGAAGGGCGAGCAGTACTTC.

The chain has TRBV27 and TRBJ1-4; 9 bases match TRBD1. The CDR3 has 16 residues. After removal of 6 bases from V and 8 bases from J, the junction contained 13 bases not matched to a gene. Per the germline V gene, CDR1 is MNHEY and CDR2 is SMNVEV (reference sequence). Here the CDR3 reads CASSPHRDRVREKLFF. The CDR3 DNA sequence: TGTGCCAGCAGCCCACACCGGGACAGGGTTAGGGAAAAACTGTTTTTT.

The table lists this clonotype with a few counts. The rearrangement uses TRBV4-1 and TRBJ2-3; TRBD2 aligns across 9 bases. The germline CDR1 and CDR2 sequences are MGHRA and YSYEKL. The CDR3 is made up of 20 amino acids. Germline trimming cut 3 bases from V and 3 bases from J; bases unmatched to any gene: 19. The CDR3 DNA sequence: TGCGCCAGCAGCCACCTCGTCCGAGGGACGGGGCTAGCGGGGACAGATACGCAGTATTTT. It encodes CASSHLVRGTGLAGTDTQYF.

In this sample, this clonotype turned up many times. V gene TRBV12-3 or TRBV12-4 combines with J gene TRBJ1-1, with a possible D match to TRBD1 (6 bases). Trimming took 3 bases from V and 6 from J, leaving 8 bases between them. This CDR3 spans 12 amino acids. The DNA of the CDR3 is TGTGCCAGCAGTTTGGGGGGGCCTGAAGCTTTCTTT. Translating it yields CASSLGGPEAFF.

The gene calls are TRBV6-1 and TRBJ1-6; tentatively, D is TRBD1 (5 bases). Germline V gene sequence: CDR1 MNHNS, CDR2 SASEGT. The CDR3 is 16 amino acids. Between the trimmed V and J ends, which lost 6 bases and 14 bases, there was a span of 26 bases. Written as DNA, the CDR3 is TGTGCCAGCAGCCCCGTTGGACTGGGGGGAATCAAAGCCCTCCACTTT. This translates into CASSPVGLGGIKALHF.

This chain connects TRBV10-3 to TRBJ2-7; possibly TRBD1 or TRBD2 for D (5 bases each). V lost 5 bases and J lost 0, with 11 bases in between. CDR1 and CDR2 (germline): ENHRY, SYGVKD. The CDR3 is 14 amino acids. The CDR3: CAISSPGSSYEQYF. CDR3 nucleotide sequence: TGTGCCATCAGTTCGCCAGGGAGCTCCTACGAGCAGTACTTC.

V gene TRBV13 combines with J gene TRBJ2-5; 8 nucleotides match TRBD2. CDR3 size: 16 residues. Unmatched junction bases numbered 5, after V lost 0 bases and J lost 2 bases. The germline V gene has CDR1 PRHDT and CDR2 FYEKMQ (reference sequence). CDR3 bases: TGTGCCAGCAGCTTAGGAAGTAGCGGGGTGCAAGAGACCCAGTACTTC. It yields the protein CASSLGSSGVQETQYF.

The genes are TRBV20-1 and TRBJ2-7, with 8 bases aligning to TRBD1. CDR1 and CDR2 (germline): DFQATT, SNEGSKA (reference sequence). The CDR3 has 14 residues. Trimming removed 0 bases from V and 2 bases from J; junction bases left unmatched: 3. The CDR3 here is CSARDQQGAYEQYF. The DNA of the CDR3 is TGCAGTGCTAGAGATCAACAGGGGGCCTACGAGCAGTACTTC.